What follows are 27 T cell receptor beta chains derived from one specimen sequenced in a study of blood T cell repertoires in COVID-19. TCRdb's copy holds only in-frame clones and misses some; the assay was immunoSEQ multiplex PCR. Altogether approximately 300,000 clones are present, roughly nine tenths being singletons, with the ten largest covering under 6.5%. Sequenced material: PBMCs or T cells enriched from blood (not recorded which). All receptors come from a young woman who had recovered from COVID-19.

V and J are TRBV3-1 (or the pseudogene TRBV3-2) and TRBJ1-2; 9 bases align to TRBD1. The germline CDR1 and CDR2 sequences are LGHDT and YNNKEL (reference sequence). V lost 4 bases, J lost 5 bases, and 5 bases stayed unmatched. The CDR3 covers 14 residues. In DNA form, the CDR3 reads TGTGCCAGCAGCCGGGGACAGGGCTCTTATGGCTACACCTTC. It codes for CASSRGQGSYGYTF.

The gene calls are TRBV28 and TRBJ2-1; TRBD1 might be the D (5 bases). The CDR3 sequence is 15 residues long. Germline CDR1 reads MDHEN; CDR2 reads SYDVKM. V lost 6 bases, J lost 0 bases, and 12 bases lay in between. Here the CDR3 DNA reads TGTGCCAGCAGCCCAGACAGCAGCTCCTACAATGAGCAGTTCTTC. It yields the protein CASSPDSSSYNEQFF. Drawing the rest from reference TRBV28 and TRBJ2-1, the complete variable domain is DVKVTQSSRYLVKRTGEKVFLECVQDMDHENMFWYRQDPGLGLRLIYFSYDVKMKEKGDIPEGYSVSREKKERFSLILESASTNQTSMYLCASSPDSSSYNEQFFGPGTRLTVL.

V gene TRBV5-4 combines with J gene TRBJ1-1; 7 bases line up with TRBD1. CDR1 is SGHNT, CDR2 YYREEE, per germline (reference sequence). V lost 2 bases and J lost 5; bases outside the gene matches: 9. The CDR3 contains 15 residues. CDR3 sequence (DNA): TGTGCCAGCAGCTTCGGGACAGCGGGGGGAACTGAAGCTTTCTTT. Translating it yields CASSFGTAGGTEAFF.

About this clone itself: Relative to the germline gene, one junction end is altered; a read error may explain this. The chain joins TRBV7-7 to TRBJ1-4; 10 bases are shared with TRBD1. The germline CDR1 and CDR2 sequences are SSHAT and FNYEAQ (reference sequence). The CDR3 totals 17 residues. The CDR3 nucleotides are TGTGCTAGCAGCGGGCCGGGACAGGGGTGGGGTAATGAAAAACTGTTTTTT. It translates to CASSGPGQGWGNEKLFF. The full variable domain, in which reference TRBV7-7 and TRBJ1-4 provide the parts outside the CDR3, is GAGVSQSPRYKVTKRGQDVTLRCDPISSHATLYWYQQALGQGPEFLTYFNYEAQPDKSGLPSDRFSAERPEGSISTLTIQRTEQRDSAMYRCASSGPGQGWGNEKLFFGSGTQLSVL.

The chain joins TRBV7-8 to TRBJ1-5; 7 bases are a match to TRBD1. CDR1 and CDR2 from the germline V gene are SGHVS and FQNEAQ. The trim removed 2 bases at V and 0 bases at J, leaving 4 bases unmatched. This CDR3 comprises 16 residues. CDR3 residues: CASSLLTGVSNQPQHF. The CDR3 bases are TGTGCCAGCAGCTTACTAACAGGGGTTAGCAATCAGCCCCAGCATTTT. Based on the CDR3 plus reference TRBV7-8 and TRBJ1-5, the full variable domain is GAGVSQSPRYKVAKRGQDVALRCDPISGHVSLFWYQQALGQGPEFLTYFQNEAQLDKSGLPSDRFFAERPEGSVSTLKIQRTQQEDSAVYLCASSLLTGVSNQPQHFGDGTRLSIL.

The gene calls are TRBV5-1 and TRBJ1-2; D possibly corresponds to TRBD1 (6 bases). Deletions cut 4 bases from V and 9 bases from J, with 16 bases between. This CDR3 contains 13 residues. Germline lookup yields CDR1 SGHRS and CDR2 YFSETQ. CDR3 nucleotides: TGCGCCAGCAGCCCCGAAAGGGGGTTAAGCTACACCTTC. The encoded protein is CASSPERGLSYTF.

The CDR3 protein is CASSFYPPSGPTDTQYF. CDR3 DNA sequence: TGCGCCAGCAGCTTCTACCCCCCTAGCGGACCCACAGATACGCAGTATTTT. This chain connects TRBV5-1 to TRBJ2-3; 7 bases fit TRBD2. This CDR3 region has 17 residues. V gave up 2 bases and J gave up 2 bases; unmatched junction bases: 11. Germline CDR1 and CDR2: SGHRS and YFSETQ.

The rearrangement uses TRBV6-2 or TRBV6-3 and TRBJ1-4, with TRBD1 identical over 7 bases. Germline trimming cut 4 bases from V and 1 base from J; bases unmatched to any gene: 12. The CDR3 has 18 residues. Germline lookup yields CDR1 MNHEY and CDR2 SVGEGT. CDR3 sequence reads: CASSSGWRGRRTNEKLFF. The CDR3 coding sequence is TGTGCCAGCAGTTCCGGCTGGAGGGGGCGGAGAACTAATGAAAAACTGTTTTTT.

The chain combines TRBV9 with TRBJ2-2; no definite D call. The V end lost 4 bases, the J end lost 4 bases, and 11 bases lay between the germline ends. CDR1 and CDR2 (germline): SGDLS, YYNGEE. This CDR3 has 14 residues. CDR3 amino acids: CASSYRSGTGELFF. CDR3 sequence (DNA): TGTGCCAGCAGCTACCGATCGGGCACCGGGGAGCTGTTTTTT.

This clone showed up just a few times. The chain uses TRBV15 and TRBJ1-1, with a weak D call TRBD1 (6 bases). CDR1 LNHNV and CDR2 YYDKDF come from the germline V gene (reference sequence). The V gene lost 3 bases and the J gene lost 6 bases, with 14 bases spanning the gap. The CDR3 totals 14 residues. CDR3 nucleotide sequence: TGTGCCACCAGCAGCGAATGGACAGTGGCTGAAGCTTTCTTT. Amino acids: CATSSEWTVAEAFF.

The J gene is TRBJ1-2, the V gene TRBV27; TRBD1 is a possible D gene (6 bases). Germline values: CDR1 MNHEY, CDR2 SMNVEV (reference sequence). This CDR3 has 13 residues. The V end lost 3 bases, the J end lost 5 bases, and 10 bases lay between the germline ends. The CDR3 coding sequence is TGTGCCAGCAGTTTCTACAGGGAATATGGCTACACCTTC. Translating it yields CASSFYREYGYTF.

This clone was observed a handful of times. The chain joins TRBV7-9 to TRBJ1-2; D remains ambiguous. The CDR3 consists of 14 residues. V lost 7 bases, J lost 2 bases, and 14 bases lay in between. Germline V lookup: CDR1 SEHNR, CDR2 FQNEAQ (reference sequence). As DNA, the CDR3 is TGTGCCAGCACCCCGGCGGTCCGGAACTATGGCTACACCTTC. Translation: CASTPAVRNYGYTF.

The V call is TRBV28, the J call TRBJ1-1; D unresolved. The CDR3 has 15 residues. Germline V lookup: CDR1 MDHEN, CDR2 SYDVKM. V was pared by 6 bases and J by 2 bases, with 16 bases between. In DNA form, the CDR3 reads TGTGCCAGCAGCGTGCGAATGCGGGGTAACACTGAAGCTTTCTTT. Translating it yields CASSVRMRGNTEAFF. The variable domain in full, with the rest retrieved from reference TRBV28 and TRBJ1-1, is DVKVTQSSRYLVKRTGEKVFLECVQDMDHENMFWYRQDPGLGLRLIYFSYDVKMKEKGDIPEGYSVSREKKERFSLILESASTNQTSMYLCASSVRMRGNTEAFFGQGTRLTVV.

The chain couples TRBV14 to TRBJ1-1, with D unresolved. Germline CDR1 and CDR2: SGHDN and FVKESK. The CDR3 runs 13 residues. V gave up 4 bases and J gave up 5 bases, with 11 bases separating them. As DNA, the CDR3 is TGTGCCAGCAGCCTCCTTCGGGTTACTGAAGCTTTCTTT. Its protein product is CASSLLRVTEAFF.

The chain employs TRBV7-6 and TRBJ1-2, with D maybe TRBD1 (6 bases). This CDR3 contains 16 residues. Germline CDR1 SGHVS, CDR2 FNYEAQ. With 5 bases removed from V and 3 bases from J, the gap between germline ends came to 19 bases. This chain's CDR3 is CASSPDVGGIDYGYTF. CDR3 DNA: TGTGCCAGCAGCCCAGACGTTGGGGGCATCGACTATGGCTACACCTTC.

The rearrangement uses TRBV6-5 and TRBJ2-7; possible D gene TRBD2, 6 bases. This CDR3 is 11 amino acids long. Per the germline V gene, CDR1 is MNHEY and CDR2 is SVGAGI. Trimming removed 5 bases at V and 11 bases at J, with 13 bases between. The CDR3 coding sequence is TGTGCCAGCAGTCCCGGGACTGGGGAGTACTTC. This translates into CASSPGTGEYF.

The V call is TRBV19, the J call TRBJ1-2; 7 bases fit TRBD1. J was trimmed by 8 bases and V by 7 bases; bases with no gene match: 10. The germline V gene has CDR1 LNHDA and CDR2 SQIVND (reference sequence). The CDR3 totals 13 residues. CDR3 sequence reads: CASKPTGTQGYTF. As DNA, the CDR3 is TGTGCCAGTAAGCCGACAGGGACCCAAGGCTACACCTTC.

This sequence joins TRBV19 and TRBJ1-6, with no clear D. The CDR3 runs to 14 residues. Germline V gene data show CDR1 as LNHDA and CDR2 as SQIVND (reference sequence). Between the trimmed V and J ends, which lost 5 bases and 8 bases, there was a span of 13 bases. CDR3 region: CASSLEGRHSPLHF. The CDR3 nucleotides are TGTGCCAGTAGTCTCGAGGGAAGGCATTCACCCCTCCACTTT.

The V gene is TRBV2, the J gene TRBJ2-7; 9 bases align to TRBD2. V dropped 10 bases and J dropped 0; count of bases not matched to a gene: 7. Germline CDR1 is SNHLY and CDR2 is FYNNEI. The CDR3 extends over 14 amino acids. In nucleotides, the CDR3 is TGTGCCACGCGGGAGGGGCGAAACTCCTACGAGCAGTACTTC. As protein: CATREGRNSYEQYF.

V is TRBV24-1 and J is TRBJ1-1; 7 nucleotides line up with TRBD1. Germline CDR1 is KGHDR and CDR2 is SFDVKD. This CDR3 spans 13 amino acids. Trimming at V came to 7 bases and at J to 1 base, leaving 2 bases not matched to a gene. The DNA for the CDR3 is TGTGCCACCAGGGACAGGTGGAACACTGAAGCTTTCTTT. Protein product: CATRDRWNTEAFF.

The V call is TRBV9, the J call TRBJ1-4; TRBD1 matches 7 bases. Trimming removed 4 bases from V and 7 bases from J; junction bases left unmatched: 10. The CDR3 consists of 15 residues. Germline V gene lookup returns CDR1 SGDLS and CDR2 YYNGEE. The CDR3 loop reads CASSPRGKGVEKLFF. CDR3 bases: TGTGCCAGCAGCCCCAGGGGGAAGGGAGTTGAAAAACTGTTTTTT.

The CDR3 region has the DNA TGTGCCAGTAGTATTCTGTCAGGGGGCAACTATGGCTACACCTTC. Protein sequence: CASSILSGGNYGYTF. The chain uses TRBV19 and TRBJ1-2, with TRBD1 matching over 8 bases. J gave up 2 bases and V 3 bases, and 5 bases lay outside the gene matches. This CDR3 spans 15 amino acids. Germline CDR1 LNHDA, CDR2 SQIVND (reference sequence).

This clone was observed once. The rearrangement uses TRBV18 and TRBJ2-7, with 7 bases that match TRBD1. The CDR3 runs to 13 residues. Germline-derived CDR1 and CDR2 are KGHSH and LQKENI. V lost 4 bases, J lost 3 bases, and 3 bases stayed unmatched. DNA of the CDR3: TGTGCCAGCTCACGAAGACAGGGCTACGAGCAGTACTTC. Its translation is CASSRRQGYEQYF.

This chain uses TRBV6-5 with TRBJ2-1, with 10 bases that match TRBD2. The germline V gene encodes CDR1 MNHEY and CDR2 SVGAGI. The length of the CDR3 is 14 residues. The junction had 12 bases not matched to a gene; V was cut back by 4 bases and J by 15 bases. The CDR3: CASSSITSGVAWFF. In nucleotides, the CDR3 is TGTGCCAGCAGTTCTATCACTAGCGGGGTCGCCTGGTTCTTC.

The V and J genes are TRBV21-1 and TRBJ1-1; the table's D call of TRBD1 was not tested on the DNA. TRBV21-1 is a listed pseudogene. The CDR3 has 17 amino acids. The CDR3 is CASSCRTGGTMNTEAFF. CDR3 DNA: TGTGCCAGCAGCTGTCGGACAGGGGGTACGATGAACACTGAAGCTTTCTTT.

This chain links TRBV4-3 with TRBJ2-1; D is perhaps TRBD2 (5 bases). V lost 0 bases and J 12 bases, leaving 15 bases between the germline ends. Germline V CDR1 and CDR2: LGHNA, YSLEER. The CDR3 totals 14 residues. The CDR3 DNA is TGCGCCAGCAGCCAAGATGACGAGGGCGCAGGGCAGTTCTTC. It specifies CASSQDDEGAGQFF.

The rearrangement joins TRBV5-6 to TRBJ2-3; a weak D match, TRBD2 (7 bases). The CDR3 is made up of 17 amino acids. Between the trimmed V and J ends, which lost 4 bases and 2 bases, there was a span of 20 bases. CDR1 is SGHDT and CDR2 is YYEEEE in the germline V gene. CDR3 coding DNA: TGTGCCAGCAGCCGGCTGACCTCGGGGGGCTACACAGATACGCAGTATTTT. It translates to CASSRLTSGGYTDTQYF. Variable domain in full (rest from reference TRBV5-6 and TRBJ2-3): DAGVTQSPTHLIKTRGQQVTLRCSPKSGHDTVSWYQQALGQGPQFIFQYYEEEERQRGNFPDRFSGHQFPNYSSELNVNALLLGDSALYLCASSRLTSGGYTDTQYFGPGTRLTVL.